One sample yielded the 7 T cell receptor beta chains listed below, sequenced in a study of shared clonotypes between healthy human individuals. Generated by immunoSEQ multiplex PCR, the TCRdb table keeps only in-frame clones and is missing some. The table includes 600,000 to 750,000 clones, 90% detected once. Sequencing was done on a sample of memory CD8+ T cells from PBMCs. Subset: CD45RO+ cells pooled with CCR7-negative TemRA cells. These receptors came from a man between 18 and 35 years old in good health. Some clones in this sample may be carry-over from other donors' samples.

The V and J genes are TRBV10-3 and TRBJ2-2; D may be TRBD1 or TRBD2 (5 bases each). The germline V gene has CDR1 ENHRY and CDR2 SYGVKD. CDR3 size: 15 residues. Trimming shortened V by 11 bases and J by 4 bases, and 20 bases separated the two germline ends. The chain's CDR3 is CASQGGHRGTGELFF. CDR3 coding DNA: TGTGCCTCGCAGGGCGGGCACAGAGGCACCGGGGAGCTGTTTTTT.

The chain carries TRBV28 and TRBJ2-1, with D possibly called TRBD1 or TRBD2 (5 bases each). Germline V lookup: CDR1 MDHEN, CDR2 SYDVKM. Deletions cut 4 bases from V and 5 bases from J, with 9 bases between. CDR3 length: 13 residues. The CDR3 coding sequence is TGTGCCAGCAGTTGGGGACCCGACAATGAGCAGTTCTTC. It encodes CASSWGPDNEQFF.

This chain links TRBV10-1 with TRBJ2-7; possible D gene TRBD1, 5 bases. With 2 bases removed from V and 3 bases from J, the gap between germline ends came to 8 bases. In germline, CDR1 is WNHNN, CDR2 SYGVQD (reference sequence). The CDR3 has 13 amino acids. The CDR3 DNA follows: TGCGCCAGCAGTGAGCTGACAGACTACGAGCAGTACTTC. It translates to CASSELTDYEQYF.

The chain carries TRBV29-1 and TRBJ2-7, with a weak D call TRBD2 (6 bases). The CDR3 is 12 amino acids. CDR1 and CDR2 (germline): SQVTM, ANQGSEA. V was cut by 3 bases and J by 2 bases, with 8 bases left in between. CDR3 in DNA: TGCAGCGTTGATGCGGGACCCTACGAGCAGTACTTC. Translating it yields CSVDAGPYEQYF.

Points on this clone: The identical CDR3 is also encoded by other nucleotide sequences in the sample. V usage is TRBV9 and J usage is TRBJ2-1; D unresolved. V was cut by 0 bases and J by 6 bases, with 7 bases left in between. CDR3 size: 13 residues. Germline CDR1 is SGDLS and CDR2 is YYNGEE. The DNA of the CDR3 is TGTGCCAGCAGCGTAGGCCAGTCCAATGAGCAGTTCTTC. This codes for CASSVGQSNEQFF. Based on the CDR3 plus reference TRBV9 and TRBJ2-1, the full variable domain is DSGVTQTPKHLITATGQRVTLRCSPRSGDLSVYWYQQSLDQGLQFLIQYYNGEERAKGNILERFSAQQFPDLHSELNLSSLELGDSALYFCASSVGQSNEQFFGPGTRLTVL.

The rearrangement joins TRBV9 to TRBJ2-7; 13 positions agree with TRBD2. From germline, CDR1 is SGDLS and CDR2 YYNGEE. The junction had 6 bases not matched to a gene; V was cut back by 4 bases and J by 5 bases. The CDR3 extends over 15 amino acids. CDR3 coding DNA: TGTGCCAGCAGCTCCGGACTAGCGGGAGTCCACGAGCAGTACTTC. Residues: CASSSGLAGVHEQYF.

The chain is built from TRBV28 and TRBJ1-1, with 10 bases matching TRBD1. Germline CDR1 MDHEN, CDR2 SYDVKM. The CDR3 has 14 residues. J was trimmed by 4 bases and V by 5 bases; bases with no gene match: 4. Here the CDR3 DNA reads TGTGCCAGCAGTGGGGACAGGGGATTCACTGAAGCTTTCTTT. Translating gives CASSGDRGFTEAFF.